Listed below are T cell receptor beta chains from one sample, sequenced in a study of blood T cell repertoires in COVID-19. Data came from immunoSEQ multiplex PCR; TCRdb stores just in-frame clones and leaves some out. The table shows approximately 300,000 clones, with 90% occurring only once. Sequencing was done on a sample of PBMCs or T cells enriched from blood (not recorded which). Receptor source: a woman younger than 35 with acute COVID-19. Both conserved end residues are part of each CDR3. The D gene is left open where the match is weak. Rows give clone size only sometimes, using once, few, many, or a class for an expanded clone.

D	size	length	V	J	DNA	CDR3
.	.	14	TRBV11-3	TRBJ1-5	TGTGCCAGCAGCTTAGTGGAGCGGGATCAGCCCCAGCATTTT	CASSLVERDQPQHF
.	once	15	TRBV7-3	TRBJ1-1	TGTGCCAGCAGCCTCGGAGGGGTGGGTAACACTGAAGCTTTCTTT	CASSLGGVGNTEAFF
.	.	14	TRBV7-9	TRBJ1-2	TGTGCCAGCACCCTCGACAGTGCTAACTATGGCTACACCTTC	CASTLDSANYGYTF
.	.	13	TRBV3-1/TRBV3-2	TRBJ1-1	TGTGCCAGCAGCCTAGGGGCAGCAGCTGAAGCTTTCTTT	CASSLGAAAEAFF
TRBD1	.	15	TRBV2	TRBJ2-3	TGTGCCAGCACCTCGGGACAGGGTTTCACAGATACGCAGTATTTT	CASTSGQGFTDTQYF
.	.	13	TRBV6-5	TRBJ1-3	TGTGCCAGCACAGCAGGGTTTGGAAACACCATATATTTT	CASTAGFGNTIYF
.	.	14	TRBV23-1	TRBJ1-2	TGCGCCAGCAGTCAATCTGCCCAAGGGGGTGGCTACACCTTC	CASSQSAQGGGYTF
TRBD1	few	15	TRBV11-2	TRBJ2-7	TGTGCCAGCAGCCTTGACAGGGTCGAAGAGTACGAGCAGTACTTC	CASSLDRVEEYEQYF
TRBD1	.	13	TRBV10-1	TRBJ1-2	TGCGCCAGCAGCCAGACAGGGGGCTATGGCTACACCTTC	CASSQTGGYGYTF
TRBD2	.	17	TRBV10-2	TRBJ2-1	TGCGCCAGCAGTGAGTCGAGAGGGACTAGGGGTCGGAGTGAGCAGTTCTTC	CASSESRGTRGRSEQFF
.	.	14	TRBV9	TRBJ2-5	TGTGCCAGCAGCGTAGGGGGGGTGGAAGAGACCCAGTACTTC	CASSVGGVEETQYF
.	.	13	TRBV6-5	TRBJ1-1	TGTGCCAGCAGTTATTTCCAGGGCACTGAAGCTTTCTTT	CASSYFQGTEAFF
TRBD2	few	17	TRBV5-1	TRBJ2-7	TGCGCCAGCAGCCCTCGGGGGACTAGCGGGAGGGGATACGAGCAGTACTTC	CASSPRGTSGRGYEQYF
TRBD1	.	15	TRBV7-2	TRBJ1-2	TGTGCCAGCAGCTTAGATTTGACAGGGAACTATGGCTACACCTTC	CASSLDLTGNYGYTF
.	.	14	TRBV5-1	TRBJ2-3	TGCGCCAGCAGACCCTACCGCAGCACAGATACGCAGTATTTT	CASRPYRSTDTQYF
TRBD2	.	15	TRBV7-2	TRBJ2-7	TGTGCCAGCAGCTCGACTAGCGGGGACTCCTACGAGCAGTACTTC	CASSSTSGDSYEQYF
TRBD2	.	15	TRBV5-4	TRBJ2-1	TGTGCCAGCAGCCTGTGGGAGGGAGTATCAAATGAGCAGTTCTTC	CASSLWEGVSNEQFF
.	.	19	TRBV21-1	TRBJ2-1	TGTGCCAGCAGCAAGTTCGGGGAGCCCAGCGGGAGGGGTGGGAATGAGCAGTTCTTC	CASSKFGEPSGRGGNEQFF
.	once	16	TRBV5-1	TRBJ2-7	TGCGCCAGCAGCTTGACTCCAGGGCTCCGCTCCTACGAGCAGTACTTC	CASSLTPGLRSYEQYF
.	.	14	TRBV9	TRBJ1-1	TGTGCCAGCAGCGTAGTAGGGGAGGACACTGAAGCTTTCTTT	CASSVVGEDTEAFF
.	.	13	TRBV7-9	TRBJ2-7	TGTGCCAGCAGCAAGGGGGACGCTCGCGAGCAGTACTTC	CASSKGDAREQYF
.	.	14	TRBV6-5	TRBJ1-2	TGTGCCAGCAGTTCCAGGGAAGCTAACTATGGCTACACCTTC	CASSSREANYGYTF
.	.	17	TRBV5-8	TRBJ2-6	TGTGCCAGCAGCCAAACAGGTCACTCCCTTGGGGCCAACGTCCTGACTTTC	CASSQTGHSLGANVLTF
.	.	15	TRBV6-5	TRBJ1-3	TGTGCCAGCAGTTACTCGGCGTGGGGGGGGAACACCATATATTTT	CASSYSAWGGNTIYF
.	.	13	TRBV28	TRBJ1-1	TGTGCCAGCACCAGGCCAGTAAACACTGAAGCTTTCTTT	CASTRPVNTEAFF
TRBD1	.	16	TRBV6-5	TRBJ1-2	TGTGCCAGCAGTTACTCGAGCGGAACAGGGGGCGATGGCTACACCTTC	CASSYSSGTGGDGYTF
.	.	14	TRBV28	TRBJ2-5	TGTGCCAGCAGTGGTCGACAGTCCCAAGAGACCCAGTACTTC	CASSGRQSQETQYF
.	.	11	TRBV2	TRBJ1-6	TGTGCCACCGGGGGGGATTCACCCCTCCACTTT	CATGGDSPLHF
.	.	14	TRBV2	TRBJ1-2	TGTGCCAGCAGTGAAGTAGCAGTTAACTATGGCTACACCTTC	CASSEVAVNYGYTF
.	.	15	TRBV6-1	TRBJ2-7	TGTGCCAGCAGTGAAGTTGGAACAGAAATCTACGAGCAGTACTTC	CASSEVGTEIYEQYF
.	.	19	TRBV13	TRBJ1-1	TGTGCCAGCAGCTCCCCAATAGCGGGACCTGGGACTGGATGGACTGAAGCTTTCTTT	CASSSPIAGPGTGWTEAFF
TRBD2	.	15	TRBV11-3	TRBJ2-1	TGTGCCAGCAGCTTTATAGCGGGAGCCCCGAGTTCGCAGTTCTTC	CASSFIAGAPSSQFF
TRBD1	.	13	TRBV5-1	TRBJ1-2	TGCGCCAGCAGCACAGGGGATAACTATGGCTACACCTTC	CASSTGDNYGYTF
.	.	14	TRBV24-1	TRBJ1-5	TGTGCCACCAGTGATTTGATAGGCAATCAGCCCCAGCATTTT	CATSDLIGNQPQHF
TRBD2	.	15	TRBV4-2	TRBJ2-7	TGTGCCAGCAGCCAAGACTGGCTAGCGGGAGCCGAGCAGTACTTC	CASSQDWLAGAEQYF
.	.	16	TRBV11-1	TRBJ2-4	TGTGCCAGCACCACCCGTCACGGGAGAGGCAAAAACATTCAGTACTTC	CASTTRHGRGKNIQYF
.	once	14	TRBV2	TRBJ1-5	TGTGCCAGCAGAAGGGGACTTAACAATCAGCCCCAGCATTTT	CASRRGLNNQPQHF
.	.	13	TRBV5-1	TRBJ2-1	TGCGCCAGCAGCCCCCGCACTAATAATGAGCAGTTCTTC	CASSPRTNNEQFF
.	.	10	TRBV29-1	TRBJ1-1	TGCAGCGTTACAGGGTCTGAAGCTTTCTTT	CSVTGSEAFF
.	.	16	TRBV28	TRBJ1-5	TGTGCCAGCAGTTTAAGGGGCAGCTATAGCAATCAGCCCCAGCATTTT	CASSLRGSYSNQPQHF
TRBD1	.	17	TRBV11-2	TRBJ1-2	TGTGCCAGCAGCTTAACTCCCAGGACAGGGCTAGGCTATGGCTACACCTTC	CASSLTPRTGLGYGYTF
TRBD2	.	20	TRBV3-1/TRBV3-2	TRBJ2-2	TGTGCCAGCAGCCAAGATCGTGGGTGGGCGGGAGATTCGAGCACCGGGGAGCTGTTTTTT	CASSQDRGWAGDSSTGELFF
.	.	13	TRBV2	TRBJ1-2	TGTGCCAGCAGAGTACACGTTAACTATGGCTACACCTTC	CASRVHVNYGYTF
.	.	14	TRBV7-9	TRBJ1-5	TGTGCCAGCAGCTTGATGGGGGGGAGTCAGCCCCAGCATTTT	CASSLMGGSQPQHF
.	few	11	TRBV30	TRBJ1-1	TGTGCCTGGAGTAGGGGATACGAAGCTTTCTTT	CAWSRGYEAFF
TRBD2	once	16	TRBV9	TRBJ2-3	TGTGCCAGCAGCCCAGCGGGACTATACATTACAGATACGCAGTATTTT	CASSPAGLYITDTQYF
TRBD2	.	17	TRBV3-1/TRBV3-2	TRBJ2-1	TGTGCCAGCAGCCAAGAAGTAGCAACTAGCGGGATTAATGAGCAGTTCTTC	CASSQEVATSGINEQFF
TRBD1	few	13	TRBV11-1	TRBJ2-7	TGTGCCAGCAGGGGACAGGGTCACGACGAGCAGTACTTC	CASRGQGHDEQYF
.	.	14	TRBV28	TRBJ2-2	TGTGCCACCTTAGGGGTACTTTACACCGGGGAGCTGTTTTTT	CATLGVLYTGELFF
.	.	13	TRBV29-1	TRBJ1-2	TGCAGCGTGGTGGGCGTACGCCTACATGGCTACACCTTC	CSVVGVRLHGYTF
.	few	15	TRBV14	TRBJ1-4	TGTGCCAGCAGCCAAGCGGCAGGGCTATTCGAAAAACTGTTTTTT	CASSQAAGLFEKLFF
.	.	14	TRBV5-1	TRBJ1-2	TGCGCCAGCAGCTTGGAATCCCAGGATTATGGCTACACCTTC	CASSLESQDYGYTF
TRBD2	.	16	TRBV11-2	TRBJ2-1	TGTGCCAGCAGCCGACTAGCGGGATCTGCCTACAATGAGCAGTTCTTC	CASSRLAGSAYNEQFF
.	once	14	TRBV28	TRBJ2-1	TGTGCCAGCAGTTTTCTCTCGGGGGTCAATGAGCAGTTCTTC	CASSFLSGVNEQFF